This T cell receptor beta chain was identified in a study of blood T cell repertoires in COVID-19. V was trimmed by 4 bases and J by 5 bases, leaving 14 bases between them. This CDR3 is built from 14 residues. Germline CDR1 KGHSH, CDR2 LQKENI. Those enrolled, adults aged 18 to 89 years, came from about 24 US areas. The repertoire was sequenced with immunoSEQ multiplex PCR; TCRdb's copy has only in-frame clones and lacks some. Counted here are fewer than 350,000 clones, 70% to 90% occurring once; the ten biggest clones make up roughly a tenth. The rearrangement uses TRBV18 and TRBJ1-1; D is undetermined. This clonotype was obtained from a woman between 40 and 55 years old who had recovered from COVID-19. Sequencing was carried out using PBMCs or T cells enriched from blood (not recorded which). CDR3 amino acids: CASSHGILGTEAFF. The CDR3 bases are TGTGCCAGCTCACACGGGATCCTTGGTACTGAAGCTTTCTTT.